These T cell receptor beta chains were read from a single sample in a study of radiotherapy plus CTLA-4 blockade in lung cancer. The repertoire was sequenced with immunoSEQ multiplex PCR; TCRdb's copy has only in-frame clones and lacks some. The table records 53,000 or so clones, around nine tenths of them present only once. The source was peripheral blood, collected from a patient treated with radiotherapy plus ipilimumab. The source is a human donor with non-small cell lung cancer whose response to radiotherapy plus ipilimumab could not be evaluated. CDR3s include the opening cysteine and the closing phenylalanine or tryptophan. D genes are given only for firm matches. The size of a clone is reported for some rows only, either as once, few or many, or as a class for expanded clones.

J: TRBJ2-3; size: .; D: TRBD2; V: TRBV7-2; CDR3: CASSPRLAGLHF; DNA: TGTGCCAGCAGCCCCCGACTAGCGGGACTTCATTTT
J: TRBJ1-1; size: .; D: TRBD1; V: TRBV7-2; CDR3: CASSLGRTGRTEAFF; DNA: TGTGCCAGCAGCTTGGGCAGGACAGGGCGGACTGAAGCTTTCTTT
J: TRBJ2-7; size: .; D: .; V: TRBV20-1; CDR3: CSALRYEQYF; DNA: TGCAGTGCTCTCAGGTACGAGCAGTACTTC
J: TRBJ1-1; size: .; D: TRBD1; V: TRBV4-3; CDR3: CASSQEVQGAMNTEAFF; DNA: TGCGCCAGCAGCCAAGAGGTACAGGGGGCAATGAACACTGAAGCTTTCTTT
J: TRBJ2-5; size: .; D: .; V: TRBV29-1; CDR3: CSVQGFVETQYF; DNA: TGCAGCGTACAGGGATTCGTGGAGACCCAGTACTTC
J: TRBJ2-1; size: .; D: TRBD2; V: TRBV19; CDR3: CASSMGVSGREGEQFF; DNA: TGTGCCAGTAGTATGGGTGTAAGCGGGAGGGAGGGGGAGCAGTTCTTC
J: TRBJ2-1; size: .; D: .; V: TRBV19; CDR3: CASSPSYNEQFF; DNA: TGTGCCAGTAGCCCATCCTACAATGAGCAGTTCTTC
J: TRBJ1-5; size: few; D: TRBD1; V: TRBV6-1; CDR3: CASSERARTGFGQPQHF; DNA: TGTGCCAGCAGTGAAAGGGCGAGGACAGGTTTCGGGCAGCCCCAGCATTTT
J: TRBJ2-7; size: .; D: TRBD1; V: TRBV5-1; CDR3: CASSGGQGADEQYF; DNA: TGCGCCAGCAGCGGGGGACAGGGGGCCGACGAGCAGTACTTC
J: TRBJ2-1; size: .; D: TRBD2; V: TRBV27; CDR3: CASSSRLAGGLQFF; DNA: TGTGCCAGCAGTTCCAGACTAGCGGGGGGTCTGCAGTTCTTC
J: TRBJ2-3; size: few; D: .; V: TRBV28; CDR3: CASIKGPVDTQYF; DNA: TGTGCCAGCATCAAGGGGCCCGTGGATACGCAGTATTTT
J: TRBJ1-2; size: once; D: TRBD1; V: TRBV5-1; CDR3: CASSTRDRALHGYTF; DNA: TGCGCCAGCAGCACCCGAGACAGGGCTCTCCATGGCTACACCTTC
J: TRBJ2-3; size: .; D: TRBD2; V: TRBV4-3; CDR3: CASSQDLAGTDTQYF; DNA: TGCGCCAGCAGCCAAGATCTAGCGGGCACAGATACGCAGTATTTT
J: TRBJ2-7; size: few; D: TRBD2; V: TRBV6-5; CDR3: CASSYVSGGPYEQYF; DNA: TGTGCCAGCAGTTACGTAAGCGGGGGACCCTACGAGCAGTACTTC
J: TRBJ2-7; size: .; D: .; V: TRBV28; CDR3: CASSLSSGVMHEQYF; DNA: TGTGCCAGCAGTTTATCGTCAGGGGTAATGCACGAGCAGTACTTC
J: TRBJ2-1; size: .; D: TRBD2; V: TRBV18; CDR3: CASSPASGRKGNEQFF; DNA: TGTGCCAGCTCACCTGCCAGCGGGAGGAAGGGCAATGAGCAGTTCTTC
J: TRBJ2-7; size: .; D: TRBD2; V: TRBV5-1; CDR3: CASSAGLAGVFDEQYF; DNA: TGCGCCAGCAGCGCCGGACTAGCGGGGGTCTTTGACGAGCAGTACTTC
J: TRBJ2-3; size: .; D: TRBD2; V: TRBV6-1; CDR3: CAGGTSGGAADTQYF; DNA: TGTGCCGGCGGGACTAGCGGGGGGGCCGCAGATACGCAGTATTTT
J: TRBJ2-2; size: .; D: TRBD2; V: TRBV5-6; CDR3: CASSNAGGTRTGELLF; DNA: TGTGCCAGCAGCAACGCCGGGGGGACGCGCACCGGGGAGCTGCTTTTT
J: TRBJ1-2; size: .; D: TRBD1; V: TRBV27; CDR3: CASSSLEGQGNYGYTF; DNA: TGTGCCAGCAGTTCCCTCGAGGGACAGGGTAACTATGGCTACACCTTC
J: TRBJ2-7; size: .; D: .; V: TRBV2; CDR3: CASRLLGSYEQYF; DNA: TGTGCCAGCAGACTCCTAGGCTCCTACGAGCAGTACTTC
J: TRBJ1-5; size: .; D: TRBD1; V: TRBV2; CDR3: CASRDRDRGSNQPQHF; DNA: TGTGCCAGCAGAGACAGGGATAGGGGTAGCAATCAGCCCCAGCATTTT
J: TRBJ1-1; size: few; D: .; V: TRBV25-1; CDR3: CASSRGQAMNTEAFF; DNA: TGTGCCAGCAGTCGTGGTCAGGCTATGAACACTGAAGCTTTCTTT
J: TRBJ2-1; size: .; D: TRBD2; V: TRBV6-5; CDR3: CASSSRTSGSHEQFF; DNA: TGTGCCAGCAGTTCCCGGACTAGCGGGAGCCATGAGCAGTTCTTC
J: TRBJ1-2; size: .; D: .; V: TRBV4-3; CDR3: CASSQDLDSPWGYTF; DNA: TGCGCCAGCAGCCAAGACCTGGACAGTCCGTGGGGCTACACCTTC
J: TRBJ1-1; size: .; D: .; V: TRBV10-1; CDR3: CASRQGQNTEAFF; DNA: TGCGCCAGCAGACAGGGACAGAACACTGAAGCTTTCTTT
J: TRBJ2-7; size: .; D: TRBD1; V: TRBV25-1; CDR3: CASSERDRRSYEQYF; DNA: TGTGCCAGCAGTGAAAGGGACAGGCGCTCCTACGAGCAGTACTTC
J: TRBJ1-2; size: .; D: .; V: TRBV28; CDR3: CASSTPGLYGYTF; DNA: TGTGCCAGCAGCACCCCAGGACTCTATGGCTACACCTTC
J: TRBJ2-3; size: .; D: .; V: TRBV5-1; CDR3: CASSLGAGQGTDTQYF; DNA: TGCGCCAGCAGCTTGGGGGCAGGGCAAGGCACAGATACGCAGTATTTT
J: TRBJ1-2; size: .; D: TRBD1; V: TRBV6-6; CDR3: CASTLTGIIENYGYTF; DNA: TGTGCCAGCACTTTGACAGGGATAATAGAAAACTATGGCTACACCTTC
J: TRBJ1-2; size: .; D: TRBD1; V: TRBV28; CDR3: CASNRGNYGYTF; DNA: TGTGCCAGCAACAGGGGTAACTATGGCTACACCTTC
J: TRBJ1-5; size: .; D: TRBD1; V: TRBV9; CDR3: CASSVGTGGNQPQHF; DNA: TGTGCCAGCAGCGTTGGGACAGGGGGCAATCAGCCCCAGCATTTT
J: TRBJ1-2; size: .; D: .; V: TRBV11-2; CDR3: CASSLEEGGQSNYGYTF; DNA: TGTGCCAGCAGCTTAGAGGAAGGGGGACAATCTAACTATGGCTACACCTTC
J: TRBJ1-2; size: .; D: .; V: TRBV5-5; CDR3: CASSLLDSLLGGYTF; DNA: TGTGCCAGCAGCTTGTTGGACAGCCTCTTGGGGGGCTACACCTTC
J: TRBJ2-2; size: .; D: TRBD2; V: TRBV9; CDR3: CASSNQGAGGWDTGELFF; DNA: TGTGCCAGCAGTAACCAGGGTGCGGGAGGCTGGGACACCGGGGAGCTGTTTTTT
J: TRBJ2-2; size: once; D: TRBD2; V: TRBV9; CDR3: CASSVSVQDGGDTGELFF; DNA: TGTGCCAGCAGCGTGTCCGTCCAGGACGGGGGGGATACCGGGGAGCTGTTTTTT